This TCR beta chain appears in the sequencing data of a study of tumor-infiltrating lymphocytes in primary liver carcinoma. The template, roughly 510 ng total RNA, yielded TCR beta cDNA made with a constant-region primer. TCR beta libraries came from three nested multiplex PCR rounds using slightly modified ARM-PCR. The study ran its first two PCR rounds for 9 to 10 cycles each, using TRBV1-TRBV30 forward primers and a C-beta reverse primer. One entry per CDR3 protein results from TCRdb running MiXCR on the multiplex PCR reads. In the table there are 190,000 or so distinct CDR3 sequences, roughly 61% of which are singletons. It was unsorted whole blood that yielded blood RNA, and germline DNA was also extracted. The CDR3 covers 12 residues. CDR1 is MNHNY and CDR2 is SVGAGI in the germline V gene (reference sequence). Study-wide findings and caveats: Relative to tumor region pairs, the tumor-adjacent and tumor-blood pairs showed overlap that was lower.

Concerning this clonotype itself: Its antigen is as yet unknown. One junction end does not reproduce the germline sequence, and a read error may be involved.

The chain uses TRBV6-6 and TRBJ2-5, with 7 positions matching TRBD1. The sequence was collected from a woman aged 60 to 75 with primary liver carcinoma and hepatitis B virus infection. Input material: peripheral blood. DNA for the CDR3: TGTGCCAGTAGGGACAGCCTCGAGACCCCGTACTTC. Protein sequence: CASRDSLETPYF.